This TCR beta chain was recorded in a study of Graves' ophthalmopathy and Graves' hyperthyroidism. The V and J ends lost 6 bases and 5 bases respectively, with 19 bases between them. The CDR3 sequence is 14 residues long. Germline V gene lookup returns CDR1 DFQATT and CDR2 SNEGSKA (reference sequence). This clonotype was recorded a few times. Amplification of TCR beta CDR3 regions used RNA transcripts. RT-PCR in the first round used HTBI primers; a second-round multiplex PCR followed. TCRdb itself ran the multiplex PCR reads through MiXCR, one entry per CDR3 protein. The table has around 600,000 distinct CDR3 sequences, 35% to 50% seen once.

The receptor's source is an adult man with Graves' ophthalmopathy. The J gene is TRBJ1-2, the V gene TRBV20-1; D may be TRBD1 (6 bases). The sample consisted of peripheral blood. The DNA for the CDR3 is TGCAGTGCCATCATTGGACAGCTAGCTTATGGCTACACCTTC. As protein: CSAIIGQLAYGYTF.